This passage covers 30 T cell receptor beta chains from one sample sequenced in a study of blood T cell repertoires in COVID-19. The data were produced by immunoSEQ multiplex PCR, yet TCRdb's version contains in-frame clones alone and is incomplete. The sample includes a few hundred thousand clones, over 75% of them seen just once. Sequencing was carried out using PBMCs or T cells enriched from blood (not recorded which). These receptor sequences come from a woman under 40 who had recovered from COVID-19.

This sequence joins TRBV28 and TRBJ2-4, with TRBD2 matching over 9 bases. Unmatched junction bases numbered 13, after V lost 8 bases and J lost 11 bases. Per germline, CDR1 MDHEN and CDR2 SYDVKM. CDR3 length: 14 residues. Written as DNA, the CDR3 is TGTGCCAGCCGCGGGGGGGGGTCGTTAGTGGTTCAGTACTTC. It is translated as CASRGGGSLVVQYF. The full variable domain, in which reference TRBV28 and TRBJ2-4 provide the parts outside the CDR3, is DVKVTQSSRYLVKRTGEKVFLECVQDMDHENMFWYRQDPGLGLRLIYFSYDVKMKEKGDIPEGYSVSREKKERFSLILESASTNQTSMYLCASRGGGSLVVQYFGAGTRLSVL.

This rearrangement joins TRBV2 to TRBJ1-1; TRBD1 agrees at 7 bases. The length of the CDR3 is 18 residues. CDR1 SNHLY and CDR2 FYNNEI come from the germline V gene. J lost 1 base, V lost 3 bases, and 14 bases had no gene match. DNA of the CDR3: TGTGCCAGCAGTGACGAGACAGGGTTGGGAGGTCCGAACACTGAAGCTTTCTTT. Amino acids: CASSDETGLGGPNTEAFF.

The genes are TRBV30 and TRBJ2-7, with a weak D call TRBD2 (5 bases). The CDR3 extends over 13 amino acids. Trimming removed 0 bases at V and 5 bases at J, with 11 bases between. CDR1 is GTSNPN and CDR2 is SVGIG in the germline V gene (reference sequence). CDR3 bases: TGTGCCTGGAGTGTCGGGATACCTGACGAGCAGTACTTC. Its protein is CAWSVGIPDEQYF.

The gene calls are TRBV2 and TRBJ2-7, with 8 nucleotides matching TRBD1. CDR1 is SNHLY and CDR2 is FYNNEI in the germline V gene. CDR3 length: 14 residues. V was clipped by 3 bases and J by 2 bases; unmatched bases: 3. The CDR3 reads CASSDRGRAYEQYF. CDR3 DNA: TGTGCCAGCAGTGACAGGGGGCGCGCCTACGAGCAGTACTTC.

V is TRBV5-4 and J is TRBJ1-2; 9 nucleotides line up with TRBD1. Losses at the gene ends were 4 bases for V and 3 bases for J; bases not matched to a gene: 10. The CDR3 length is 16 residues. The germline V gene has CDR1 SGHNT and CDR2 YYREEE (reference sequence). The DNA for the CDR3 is TGTGCCAGCAGCGTAGGGGACAGGGCGAGGGACTATGGCTACACCTTC. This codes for CASSVGDRARDYGYTF.

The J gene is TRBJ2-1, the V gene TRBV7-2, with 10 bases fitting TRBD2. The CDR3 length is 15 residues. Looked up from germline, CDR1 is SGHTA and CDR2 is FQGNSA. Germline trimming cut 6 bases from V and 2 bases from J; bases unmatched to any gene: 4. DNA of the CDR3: TGTGCCAGCAGAAAAACTAGCGGGGCCTACAATGAGCAGTTCTTC. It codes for CASRKTSGAYNEQFF.

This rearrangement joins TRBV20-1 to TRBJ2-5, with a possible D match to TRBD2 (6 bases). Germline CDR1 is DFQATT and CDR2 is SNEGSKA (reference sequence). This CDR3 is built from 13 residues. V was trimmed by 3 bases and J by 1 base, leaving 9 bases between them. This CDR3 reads CSASWGVQETQYF. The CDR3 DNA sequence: TGCAGTGCTAGTTGGGGGGTCCAAGAGACCCAGTACTTC.

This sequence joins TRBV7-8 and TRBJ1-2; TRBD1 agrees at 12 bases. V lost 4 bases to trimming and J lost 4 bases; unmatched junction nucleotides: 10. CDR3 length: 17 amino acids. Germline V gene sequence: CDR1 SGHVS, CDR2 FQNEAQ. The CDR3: CASSWGQGASKAYGYTF. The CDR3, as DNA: TGTGCCAGCAGCTGGGGACAGGGGGCGTCTAAGGCCTATGGCTACACCTTC.

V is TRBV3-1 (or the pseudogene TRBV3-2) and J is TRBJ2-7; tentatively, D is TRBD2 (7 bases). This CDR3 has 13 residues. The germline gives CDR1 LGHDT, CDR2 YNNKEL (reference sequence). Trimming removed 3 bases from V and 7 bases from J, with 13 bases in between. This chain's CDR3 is CASSHQKGGEQYF. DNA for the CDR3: TGTGCCAGCAGCCATCAGAAGGGGGGGGAGCAGTACTTC.

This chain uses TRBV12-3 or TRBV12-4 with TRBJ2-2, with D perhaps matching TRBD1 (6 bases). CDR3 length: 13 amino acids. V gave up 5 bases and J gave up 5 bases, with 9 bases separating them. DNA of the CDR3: TGTGCCAGCAGTCCTCAGGGGACCGGGGAGCTGTTTTTT. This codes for CASSPQGTGELFF.

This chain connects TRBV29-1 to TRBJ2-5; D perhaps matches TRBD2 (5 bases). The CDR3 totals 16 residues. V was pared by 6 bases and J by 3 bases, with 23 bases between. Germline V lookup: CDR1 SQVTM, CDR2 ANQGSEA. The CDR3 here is CSVPPPGSLGEETQYF. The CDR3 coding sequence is TGCAGCGTGCCGCCACCGGGGTCCCTTGGGGAAGAGACCCAGTACTTC.

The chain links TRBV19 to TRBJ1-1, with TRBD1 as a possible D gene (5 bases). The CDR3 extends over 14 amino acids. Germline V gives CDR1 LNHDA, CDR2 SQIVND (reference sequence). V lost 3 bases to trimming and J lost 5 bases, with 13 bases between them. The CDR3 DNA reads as TGTGCCAGTAGTATGACGGGGGTGCGAACTGAAGCTTTCTTT. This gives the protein CASSMTGVRTEAFF.

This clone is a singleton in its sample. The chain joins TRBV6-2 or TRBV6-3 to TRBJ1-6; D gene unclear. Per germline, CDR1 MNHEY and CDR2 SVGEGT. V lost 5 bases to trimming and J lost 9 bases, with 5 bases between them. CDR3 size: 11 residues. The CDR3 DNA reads TGTGCCAGCAGTCAATCTTCACCCCTCCACTTT. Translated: CASSQSSPLHF.

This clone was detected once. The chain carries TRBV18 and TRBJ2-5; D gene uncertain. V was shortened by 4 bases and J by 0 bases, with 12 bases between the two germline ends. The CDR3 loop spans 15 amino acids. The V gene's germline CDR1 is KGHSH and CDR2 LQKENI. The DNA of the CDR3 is TGTGCCAGCTCACTATTTTCCCGGGACCAAGAGACCCAGTACTTC. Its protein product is CASSLFSRDQETQYF.

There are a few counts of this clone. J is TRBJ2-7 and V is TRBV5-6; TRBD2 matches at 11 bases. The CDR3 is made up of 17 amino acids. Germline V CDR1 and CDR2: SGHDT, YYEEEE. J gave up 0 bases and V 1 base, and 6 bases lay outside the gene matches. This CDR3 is CASSLRLAGGSSYEQYF. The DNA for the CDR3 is TGTGCCAGCAGCTTGCGTCTAGCGGGGGGAAGCTCCTACGAGCAGTACTTC.

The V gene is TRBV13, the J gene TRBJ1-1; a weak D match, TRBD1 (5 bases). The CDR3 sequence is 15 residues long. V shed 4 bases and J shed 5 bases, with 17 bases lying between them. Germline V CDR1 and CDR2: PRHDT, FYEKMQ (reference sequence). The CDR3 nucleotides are TGTGCCAGCAGCTCTCCGGTCTTGGGGGGAACTGAAGCTTTCTTT. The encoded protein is CASSSPVLGGTEAFF.

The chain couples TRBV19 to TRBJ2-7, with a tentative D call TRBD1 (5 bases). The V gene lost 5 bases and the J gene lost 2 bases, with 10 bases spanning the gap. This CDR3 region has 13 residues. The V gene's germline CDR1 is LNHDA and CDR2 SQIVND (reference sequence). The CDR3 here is CASSGAGPYEQYF. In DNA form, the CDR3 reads TGTGCCAGTAGTGGGGCTGGACCCTACGAGCAGTACTTC.

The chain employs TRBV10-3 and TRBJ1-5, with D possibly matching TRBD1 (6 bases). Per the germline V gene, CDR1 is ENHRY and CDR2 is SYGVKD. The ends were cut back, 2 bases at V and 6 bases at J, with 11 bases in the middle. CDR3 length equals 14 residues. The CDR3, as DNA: TGTGCCATCAGTGAGGGGCAGGGGTTTCAGCCCCAGCATTTT. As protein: CAISEGQGFQPQHF.

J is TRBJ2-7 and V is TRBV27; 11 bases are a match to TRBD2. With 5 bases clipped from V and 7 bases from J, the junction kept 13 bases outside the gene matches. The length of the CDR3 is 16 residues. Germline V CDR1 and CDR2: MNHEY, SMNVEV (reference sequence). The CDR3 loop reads CASSPTGLAGGQEQYF. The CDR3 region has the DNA TGTGCCAGCAGTCCAACGGGGCTAGCGGGGGGTCAAGAGCAGTACTTC.

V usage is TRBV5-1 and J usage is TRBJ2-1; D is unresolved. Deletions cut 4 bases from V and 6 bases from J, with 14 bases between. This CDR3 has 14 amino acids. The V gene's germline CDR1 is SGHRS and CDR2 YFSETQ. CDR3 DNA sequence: TGCGCCAGCAGCCCTCAAACAGCTGGCAATGAGCAGTTCTTC. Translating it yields CASSPQTAGNEQFF.

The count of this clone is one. The CDR3 sequence is CASSQEGTNGGYTF. Here the CDR3 DNA reads TGTGCCAGCAGCCAAGAGGGGACAAACGGAGGCTACACCTTC. The V and J genes are TRBV3-1 (or the pseudogene TRBV3-2) and TRBJ1-2, with D tentatively TRBD1 (6 bases). Germline V CDR1 and CDR2: LGHDT, YNNKEL (reference sequence). V was pared by 0 bases and J by 8 bases, with 13 bases between. The CDR3 runs 14 residues.

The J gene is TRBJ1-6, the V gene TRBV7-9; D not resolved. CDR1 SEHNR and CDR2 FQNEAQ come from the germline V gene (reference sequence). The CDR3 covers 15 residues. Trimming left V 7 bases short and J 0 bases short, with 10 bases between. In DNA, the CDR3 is TGTGCCAGCACCCAAGGGAGCTCCTATAATTCACCCCTCCACTTT. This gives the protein CASTQGSSYNSPLHF.

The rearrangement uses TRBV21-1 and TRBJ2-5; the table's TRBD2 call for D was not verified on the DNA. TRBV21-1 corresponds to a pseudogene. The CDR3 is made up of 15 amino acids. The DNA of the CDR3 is TGTGCCAGCAGCAAAGCTAAAGCCCCCGCGGAGACCCAGTACTTC. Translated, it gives CASSKAKAPAETQYF.

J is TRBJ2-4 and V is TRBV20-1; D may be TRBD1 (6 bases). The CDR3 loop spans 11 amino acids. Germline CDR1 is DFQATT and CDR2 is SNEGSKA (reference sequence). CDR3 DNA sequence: TGCATGACAGGTCTACTAAACATTCAGTACTTC. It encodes CMTGLLNIQYF.

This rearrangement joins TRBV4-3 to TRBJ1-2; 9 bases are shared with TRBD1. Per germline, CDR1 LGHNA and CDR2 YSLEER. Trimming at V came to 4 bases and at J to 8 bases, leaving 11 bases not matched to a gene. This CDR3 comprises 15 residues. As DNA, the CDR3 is TGCGCCAGCAGCCGCAATATACAGGGGGCGCAGGGCTACACCTTC. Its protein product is CASSRNIQGAQGYTF.

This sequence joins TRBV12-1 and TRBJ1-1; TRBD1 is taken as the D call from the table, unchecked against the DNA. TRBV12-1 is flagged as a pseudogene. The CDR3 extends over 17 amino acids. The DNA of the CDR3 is TGTGCCAGCAGCTTTGCGCAATTGCTCAGGGTAAAGGCTGAAGCTTTCTTT. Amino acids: CASSFAQLLRVKAEAFF.

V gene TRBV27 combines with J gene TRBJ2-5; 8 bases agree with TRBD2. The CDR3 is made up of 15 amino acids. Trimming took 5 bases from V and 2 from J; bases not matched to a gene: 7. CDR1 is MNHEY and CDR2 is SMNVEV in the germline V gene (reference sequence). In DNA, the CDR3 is TGTGCCAGCAGTACCCGGGGGGGACGGCAAGAGACCCAGTACTTC. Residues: CASSTRGGRQETQYF.

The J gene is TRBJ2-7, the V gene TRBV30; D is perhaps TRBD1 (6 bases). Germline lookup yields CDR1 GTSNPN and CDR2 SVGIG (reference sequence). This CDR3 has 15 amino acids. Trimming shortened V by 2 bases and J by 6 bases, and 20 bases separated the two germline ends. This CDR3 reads CAWSQGRGNSGEQYF. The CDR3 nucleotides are TGTGCCTGGAGTCAAGGCAGGGGCAACTCGGGCGAGCAGTACTTC.

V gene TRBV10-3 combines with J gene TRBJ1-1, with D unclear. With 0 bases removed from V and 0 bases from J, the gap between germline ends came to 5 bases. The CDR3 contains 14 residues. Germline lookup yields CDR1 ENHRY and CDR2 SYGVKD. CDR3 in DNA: TGTGCCATCAGTGAGTCCCGGGTGAACACTGAAGCTTTCTTT. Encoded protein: CAISESRVNTEAFF.

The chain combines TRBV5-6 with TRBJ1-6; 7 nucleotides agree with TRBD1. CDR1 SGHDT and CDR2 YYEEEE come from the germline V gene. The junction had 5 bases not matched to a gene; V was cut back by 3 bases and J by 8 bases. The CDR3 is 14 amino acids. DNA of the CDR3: TGTGCCAGCAGCTCCGGGACAGCCGATTCACCCCTCCACTTT. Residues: CASSSGTADSPLHF.